The sequence of this T cell receptor (beta chain) was determined in a study of cytomegalovirus exposure and HLA in healthy donors. V gave up 5 bases and J gave up 4 bases, with 11 bases separating them. CDR1 and CDR2 from the germline V gene are LNHDA and SQIVND (reference sequence). The CDR3 runs 14 residues. With 60 Vbeta and 13 Jbeta primers, the PCR was carried out. The protocol was immunoSEQ multiplex PCR, while the TCRdb copy is restricted to in-frame clones and leaves out a portion. The table records about 190,000 clones, 85% to 90% of them present only once. The TCR originated in a young man in good health and CMV-seronegative. The V call is TRBV19, the J call TRBJ1-4; no reliable D call. Sequencing used PBMCs. In DNA, the CDR3 is TGTGCCAGTAGTTCCACTAGATATAATGAAAAACTGTTTTTT. This encodes CASSSTRYNEKLFF.